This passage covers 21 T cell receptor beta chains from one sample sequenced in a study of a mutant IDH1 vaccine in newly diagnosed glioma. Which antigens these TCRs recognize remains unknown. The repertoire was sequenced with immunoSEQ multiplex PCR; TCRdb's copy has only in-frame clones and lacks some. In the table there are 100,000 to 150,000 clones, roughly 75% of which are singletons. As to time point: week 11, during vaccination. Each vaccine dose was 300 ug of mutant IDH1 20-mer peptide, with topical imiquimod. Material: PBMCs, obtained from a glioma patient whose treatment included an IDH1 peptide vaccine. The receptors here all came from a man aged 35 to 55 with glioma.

DNA of the CDR3: TGCGCCAGCAGATTCCCAGGGGTTGACGAGCAGTACTTC. It is translated as CASRFPGVDEQYF. This chain joins TRBV5-1 and TRBJ2-7; D possibly corresponds to TRBD1 (6 bases). The CDR3 runs to 13 residues. V was trimmed by 5 bases and J by 5 bases, leaving 14 bases between them. Germline assignment: CDR1 SGHRS and CDR2 YFSETQ.

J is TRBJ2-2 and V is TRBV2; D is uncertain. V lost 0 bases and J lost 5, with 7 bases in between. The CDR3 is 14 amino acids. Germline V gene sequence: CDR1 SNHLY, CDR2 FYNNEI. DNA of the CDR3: TGTGCCAGCAGTGAAGCGTGGGCAACCGGGGAGCTGTTTTTT. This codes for CASSEAWATGELFF.

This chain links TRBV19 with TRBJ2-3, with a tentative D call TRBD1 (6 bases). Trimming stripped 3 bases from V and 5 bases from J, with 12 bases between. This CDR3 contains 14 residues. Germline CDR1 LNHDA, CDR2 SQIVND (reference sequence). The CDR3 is CASSIQGMGDTQYF. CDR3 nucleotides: TGTGCCAGTAGTATCCAGGGGATGGGAGATACGCAGTATTTT.

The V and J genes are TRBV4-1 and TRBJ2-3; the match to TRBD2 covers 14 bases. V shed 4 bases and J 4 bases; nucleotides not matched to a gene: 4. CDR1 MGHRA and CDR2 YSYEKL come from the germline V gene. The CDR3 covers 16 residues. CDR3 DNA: TGCGCCAGCAGCCTGGGACTAGCGGGAGTTTCAGATACGCAGTATTTT. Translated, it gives CASSLGLAGVSDTQYF.

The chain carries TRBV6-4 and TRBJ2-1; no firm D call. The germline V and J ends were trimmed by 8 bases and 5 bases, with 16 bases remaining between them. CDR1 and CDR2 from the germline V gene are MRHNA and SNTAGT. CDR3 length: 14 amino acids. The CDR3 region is CASGPGVLNNEQFF. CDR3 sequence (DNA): TGTGCCAGCGGGCCTGGGGTTCTAAACAATGAGCAGTTCTTC.

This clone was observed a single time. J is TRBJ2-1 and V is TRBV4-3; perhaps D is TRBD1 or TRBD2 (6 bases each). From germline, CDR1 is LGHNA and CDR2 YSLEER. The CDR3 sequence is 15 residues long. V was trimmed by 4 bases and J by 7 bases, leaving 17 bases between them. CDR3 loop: CASSRRTGARNEQFF. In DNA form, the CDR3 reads TGCGCCAGCAGCCGTCGAACGGGGGCGCGGAATGAGCAGTTCTTC.

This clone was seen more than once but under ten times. The CDR3: CASKGALGPTNSPLHF. CDR3 DNA: TGCGCCAGCAAGGGCGCACTGGGACCGACTAATTCACCCCTCCACTTT. This chain links TRBV4-3 with TRBJ1-6, with a tentative D call TRBD1 (5 bases). Trimming cost V 7 bases and J 6 bases, with 19 bases left between them. The CDR3 covers 16 residues. CDR1 is LGHNA, CDR2 YSLEER, per germline.

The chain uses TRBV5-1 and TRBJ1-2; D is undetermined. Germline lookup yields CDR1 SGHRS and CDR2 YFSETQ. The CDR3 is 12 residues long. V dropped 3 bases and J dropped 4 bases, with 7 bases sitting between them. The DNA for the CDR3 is TGCGCCAGCAGCTCCCAGTTCTATGGCTACACCTTC. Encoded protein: CASSSQFYGYTF.

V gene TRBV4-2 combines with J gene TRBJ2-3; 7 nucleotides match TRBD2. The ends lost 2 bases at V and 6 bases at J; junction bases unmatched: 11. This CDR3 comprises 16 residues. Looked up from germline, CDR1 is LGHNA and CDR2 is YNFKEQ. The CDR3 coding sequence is TGTGCCAGCAGCCAATACTCCCGGGGAGGGGTGGATACGCAGTATTTT. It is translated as CASSQYSRGGVDTQYF.

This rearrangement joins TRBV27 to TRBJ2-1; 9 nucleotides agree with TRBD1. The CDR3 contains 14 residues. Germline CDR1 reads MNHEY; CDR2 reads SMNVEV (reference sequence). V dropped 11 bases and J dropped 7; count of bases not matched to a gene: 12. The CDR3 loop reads CAVTRTGTGNEQFF. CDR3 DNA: TGTGCCGTCACTCGGACTGGGACAGGGAATGAGCAGTTCTTC.

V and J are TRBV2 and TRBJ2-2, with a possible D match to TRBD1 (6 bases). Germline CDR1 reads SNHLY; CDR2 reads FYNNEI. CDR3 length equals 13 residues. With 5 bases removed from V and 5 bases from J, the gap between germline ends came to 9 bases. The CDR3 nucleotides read TGTGCCAGCAGTCACAGGGAAACCGGGGAGCTGTTTTTT. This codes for CASSHRETGELFF.

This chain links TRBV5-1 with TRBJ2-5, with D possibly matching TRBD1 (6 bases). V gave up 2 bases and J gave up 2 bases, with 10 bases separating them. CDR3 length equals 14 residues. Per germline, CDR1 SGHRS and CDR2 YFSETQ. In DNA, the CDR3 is TGCGCCAGCAGCTTCATGGACAGTCAAGAGACCCAGTACTTC. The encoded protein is CASSFMDSQETQYF.

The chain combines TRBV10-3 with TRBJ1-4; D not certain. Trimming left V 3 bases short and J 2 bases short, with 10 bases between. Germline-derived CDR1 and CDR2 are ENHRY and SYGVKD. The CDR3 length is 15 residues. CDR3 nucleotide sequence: TGTGCCATCAGTGATTCGATGGGCACTAATGAAAAACTGTTTTTT. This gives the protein CAISDSMGTNEKLFF.

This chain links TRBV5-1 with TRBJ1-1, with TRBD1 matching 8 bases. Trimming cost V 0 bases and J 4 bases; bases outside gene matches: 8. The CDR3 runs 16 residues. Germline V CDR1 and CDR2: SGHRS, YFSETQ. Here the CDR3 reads CASSLGTGTGRTEAFF. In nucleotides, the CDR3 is TGCGCCAGCAGCTTGGGGACAGGGACGGGGCGCACTGAAGCTTTCTTT.

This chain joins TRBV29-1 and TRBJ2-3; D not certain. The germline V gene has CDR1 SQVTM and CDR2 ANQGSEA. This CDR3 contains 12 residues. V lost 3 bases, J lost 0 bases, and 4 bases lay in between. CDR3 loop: CSVDPSTDTQYF. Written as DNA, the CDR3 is TGCAGCGTTGACCCCAGCACAGATACGCAGTATTTT.

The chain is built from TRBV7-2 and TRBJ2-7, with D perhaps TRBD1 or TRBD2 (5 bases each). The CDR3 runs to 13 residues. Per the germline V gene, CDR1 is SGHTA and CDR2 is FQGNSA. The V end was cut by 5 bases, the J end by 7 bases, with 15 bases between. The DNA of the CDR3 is TGTGCCAGCAGCGGGGACGGCGAAGAGGAGCAGTACTTC. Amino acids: CASSGDGEEEQYF.

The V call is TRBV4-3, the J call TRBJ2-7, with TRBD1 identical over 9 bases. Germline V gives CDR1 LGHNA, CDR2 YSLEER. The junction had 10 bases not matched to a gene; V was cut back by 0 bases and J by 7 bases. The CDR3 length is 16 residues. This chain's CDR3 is CASSQDLLDRGGEQYF. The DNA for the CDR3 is TGCGCCAGCAGCCAAGACCTACTTGACAGGGGGGGAGAGCAGTACTTC.

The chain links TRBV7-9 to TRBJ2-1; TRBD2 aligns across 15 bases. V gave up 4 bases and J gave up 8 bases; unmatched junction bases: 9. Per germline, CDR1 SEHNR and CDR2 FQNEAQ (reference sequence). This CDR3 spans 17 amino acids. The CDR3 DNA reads TGTGCCAGCAGCTCCCACCCGGGACTAGCGGGAGGTTATGAGCAGTTCTTC. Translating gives CASSSHPGLAGGYEQFF.

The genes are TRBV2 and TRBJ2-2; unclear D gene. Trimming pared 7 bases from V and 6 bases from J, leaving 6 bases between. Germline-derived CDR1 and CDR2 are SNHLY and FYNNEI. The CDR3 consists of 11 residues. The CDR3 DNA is TGTGCCAGCAAGCGCTCCGGGGAGCTGTTTTTT. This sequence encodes CASKRSGELFF.

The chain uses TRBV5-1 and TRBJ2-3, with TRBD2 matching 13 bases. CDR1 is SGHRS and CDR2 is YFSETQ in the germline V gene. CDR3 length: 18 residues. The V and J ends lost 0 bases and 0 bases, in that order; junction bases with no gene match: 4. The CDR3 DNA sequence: TGCGCCAGCAGCTTGGCCGGGACTAGCGGGACTAGCACAGATACGCAGTATTTT. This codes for CASSLAGTSGTSTDTQYF.

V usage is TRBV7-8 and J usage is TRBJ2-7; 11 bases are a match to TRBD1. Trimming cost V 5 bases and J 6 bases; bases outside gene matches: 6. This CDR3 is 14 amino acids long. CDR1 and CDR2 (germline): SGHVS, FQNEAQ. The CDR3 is CASSMGQGGVEQYF. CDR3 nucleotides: TGTGCCAGCAGCATGGGACAGGGGGGTGTCGAGCAGTACTTC.